Shown below are 5 T cell receptor beta chains from a single sample sequenced in a study of blood T cell repertoires in COVID-19 (dated by TCRdb to about 2020). The receptor library was made with the immunoSEQ multiplex PCR assay. TCRdb stores this immuneACCESS table with in-frame sequences only. Part of the clones is absent; in the studies checked, under half of the shortfall reflects unresolved V genes, and no reason is known for the rest. This sample holds some 460,000 clones; roughly 91% were observed only once. Clones ranked in the top ten supply roughly 4% of the sample. Source material: peripheral blood. All receptors derive from a woman aged 25 to 39 with acute or convalescent COVID-19.

In its sample, this clone was seen a few times. The chain uses TRBV10-3 and TRBJ1-5, with a weak D call TRBD1 (5 bases). Germline values: CDR1 ENHRY, CDR2 SYGVKD. CDR3 length: 13 residues. The V end lost 4 bases, the J end lost 3 bases, and 7 bases lay between the germline ends. Here the CDR3 reads CAISGQSNQPQHF. DNA for the CDR3: TGTGCCATCAGTGGACAGTCCAATCAGCCCCAGCATTTT.

This rearrangement joins TRBV5-1 to TRBJ2-7; D might be TRBD2 (6 bases). The CDR3 has 15 residues. In germline, CDR1 is SGHRS, CDR2 YFSETQ. V was trimmed by 0 bases and J by 5 bases, leaving 15 bases between them. Here the CDR3 reads CASSLAGGTGNEQYF. The CDR3 DNA follows: TGCGCCAGCAGCTTGGCCGGAGGGACGGGAAACGAGCAGTACTTC.

This clone was seen a handful of times. The CDR3 DNA follows: TGTGCCAGCAGGACTAGCGGGGGGGCCATCGGACCCGGGGAGCTGTTTTTT. Translation gives CASRTSGGAIGPGELFF. The rearrangement joins TRBV2 to TRBJ2-2, with 14 bases fitting TRBD2. V shed 6 bases and J 6 bases; nucleotides not matched to a gene: 9. Germline V gives CDR1 SNHLY, CDR2 FYNNEI. CDR3 size: 17 residues. Variable domain in full (rest from reference TRBV2 and TRBJ2-2): EPEVTQTPSHQVTQMGQEVILRCVPISNHLYFYWYRQILGQKVEFLVSFYNNEISEKSEIFDDQFSVERPDGSNFTLKIRSTKLEDSAMYFCASRTSGGAIGPGELFFGEGSRLTVL.

The rearrangement joins TRBV12-3 or TRBV12-4 to TRBJ1-2; no clear D gene. CDR3 length: 12 residues. V was shortened by 7 bases and J by 8 bases, with 14 bases between the two germline ends. The CDR3: CASMTADGGYTF. The CDR3, as DNA: TGTGCCAGCATGACCGCGGATGGGGGCTACACCTTC.

The J gene is TRBJ1-5, the V gene TRBV28, with D possibly being TRBD1 (5 bases). CDR1 is MDHEN and CDR2 is SYDVKM in the germline V gene. The CDR3 length is 14 residues. Between the trimmed V and J ends, which lost 5 bases and 6 bases, there was a span of 14 bases. The CDR3 region has the DNA TGTGCCAGCAGTCCCTTAGGGGCCCGTCAGCCCCAGCATTTT. It is translated as CASSPLGARQPQHF.